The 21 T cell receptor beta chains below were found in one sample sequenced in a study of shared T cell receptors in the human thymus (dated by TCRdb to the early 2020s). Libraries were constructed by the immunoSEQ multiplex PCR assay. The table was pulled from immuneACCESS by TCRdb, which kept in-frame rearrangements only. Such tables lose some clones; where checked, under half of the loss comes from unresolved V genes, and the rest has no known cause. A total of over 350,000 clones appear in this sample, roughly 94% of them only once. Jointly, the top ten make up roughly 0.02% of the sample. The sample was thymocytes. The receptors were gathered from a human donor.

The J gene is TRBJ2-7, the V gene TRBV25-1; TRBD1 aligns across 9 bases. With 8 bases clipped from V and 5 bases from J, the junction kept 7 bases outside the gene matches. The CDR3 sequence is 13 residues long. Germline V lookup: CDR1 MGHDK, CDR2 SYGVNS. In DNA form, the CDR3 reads TGTGCCAGCGGGGGACAGGGAATCCACGAGCAGTACTTC. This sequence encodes CASGGQGIHEQYF.

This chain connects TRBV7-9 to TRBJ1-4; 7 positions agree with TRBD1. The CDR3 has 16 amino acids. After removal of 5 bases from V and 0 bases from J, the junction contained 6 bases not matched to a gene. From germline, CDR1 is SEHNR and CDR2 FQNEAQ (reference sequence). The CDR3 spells CASSRQGWATNEKLFF. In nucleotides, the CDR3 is TGTGCCAGCAGCCGACAGGGCTGGGCAACTAATGAAAAACTGTTTTTT.

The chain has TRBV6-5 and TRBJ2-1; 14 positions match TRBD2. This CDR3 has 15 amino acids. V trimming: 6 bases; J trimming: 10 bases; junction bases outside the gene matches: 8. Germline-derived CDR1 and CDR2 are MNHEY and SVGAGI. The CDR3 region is CASSEGLAGVKEQFF. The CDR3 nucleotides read TGTGCCAGCAGCGAGGGACTAGCGGGAGTCAAGGAGCAGTTCTTC.

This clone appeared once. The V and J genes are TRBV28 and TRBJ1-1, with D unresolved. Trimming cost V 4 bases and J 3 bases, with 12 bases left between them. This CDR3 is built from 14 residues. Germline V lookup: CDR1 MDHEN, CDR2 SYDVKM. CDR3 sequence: CASSWRRRDTEAFF. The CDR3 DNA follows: TGTGCCAGCAGTTGGAGACGTCGGGACACTGAAGCTTTCTTT.

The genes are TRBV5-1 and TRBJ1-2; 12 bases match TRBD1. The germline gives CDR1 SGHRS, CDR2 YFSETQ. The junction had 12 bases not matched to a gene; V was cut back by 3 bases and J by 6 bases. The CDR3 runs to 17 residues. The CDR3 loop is CASSSGVGTGGPNGYTF. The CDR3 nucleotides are TGCGCCAGCAGCTCTGGGGTCGGGACAGGGGGCCCTAATGGCTACACCTTC.

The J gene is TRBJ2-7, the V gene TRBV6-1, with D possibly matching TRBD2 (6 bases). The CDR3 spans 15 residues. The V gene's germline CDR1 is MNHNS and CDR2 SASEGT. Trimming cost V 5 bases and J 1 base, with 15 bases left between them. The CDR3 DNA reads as TGTGCCAGCAGTCCACGGGGGACGTCGTCCTACGAGCAGTACTTC. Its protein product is CASSPRGTSSYEQYF.

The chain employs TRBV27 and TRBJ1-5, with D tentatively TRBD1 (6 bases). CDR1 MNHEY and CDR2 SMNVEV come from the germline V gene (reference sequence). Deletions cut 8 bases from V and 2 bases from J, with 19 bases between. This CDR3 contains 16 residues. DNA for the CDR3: TGTGCCAGCCCCGCCGAACAGGGAGAGGGCAATCAGCCCCAGCATTTT. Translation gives CASPAEQGEGNQPQHF.

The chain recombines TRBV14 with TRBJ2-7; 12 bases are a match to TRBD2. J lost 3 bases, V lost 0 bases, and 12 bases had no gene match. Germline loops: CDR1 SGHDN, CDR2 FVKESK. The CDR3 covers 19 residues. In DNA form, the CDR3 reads TGTGCCAGCAGCCAAGACCAACCGGGACTAGCGGGTCTTAGCTACGAGCAGTACTTC. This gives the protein CASSQDQPGLAGLSYEQYF.

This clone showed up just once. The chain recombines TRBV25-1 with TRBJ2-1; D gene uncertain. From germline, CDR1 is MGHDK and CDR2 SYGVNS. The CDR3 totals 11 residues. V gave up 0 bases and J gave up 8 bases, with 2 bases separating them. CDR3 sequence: CASSEYDEQFF. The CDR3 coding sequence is TGTGCCAGCAGTGAATATGATGAGCAGTTCTTC.

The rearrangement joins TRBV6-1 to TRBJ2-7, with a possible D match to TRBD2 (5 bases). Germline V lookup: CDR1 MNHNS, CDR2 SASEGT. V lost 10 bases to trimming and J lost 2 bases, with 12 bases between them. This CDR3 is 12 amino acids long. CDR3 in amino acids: CATRARAYEQYF. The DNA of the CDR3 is TGTGCCACGAGGGCCCGGGCCTACGAGCAGTACTTC.

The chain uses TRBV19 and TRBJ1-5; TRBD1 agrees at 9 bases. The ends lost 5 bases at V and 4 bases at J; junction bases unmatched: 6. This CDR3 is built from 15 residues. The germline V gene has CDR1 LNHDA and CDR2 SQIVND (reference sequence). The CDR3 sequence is CASSPTTGGNQPQHF. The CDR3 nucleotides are TGTGCCAGTAGTCCGACGACAGGGGGAAATCAGCCCCAGCATTTT.

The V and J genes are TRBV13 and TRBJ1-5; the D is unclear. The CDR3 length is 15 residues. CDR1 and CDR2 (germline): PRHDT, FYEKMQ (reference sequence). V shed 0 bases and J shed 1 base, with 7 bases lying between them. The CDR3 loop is CASSLGRGSNQPQHF. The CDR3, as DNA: TGTGCCAGCAGCTTAGGCCGCGGGAGCAATCAGCCCCAGCATTTT.

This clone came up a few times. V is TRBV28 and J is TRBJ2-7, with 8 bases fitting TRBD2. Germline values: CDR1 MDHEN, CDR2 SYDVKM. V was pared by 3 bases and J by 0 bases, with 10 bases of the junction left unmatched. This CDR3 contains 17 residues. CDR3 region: CASSFIPGGLPSYEQYF. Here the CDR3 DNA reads TGTGCCAGCAGTTTTATTCCGGGGGGGCTTCCCTCCTACGAGCAGTACTTC.

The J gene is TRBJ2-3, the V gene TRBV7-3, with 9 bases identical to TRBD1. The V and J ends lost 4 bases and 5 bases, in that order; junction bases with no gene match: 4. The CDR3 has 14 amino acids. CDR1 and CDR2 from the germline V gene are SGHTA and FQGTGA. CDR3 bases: TGTGCCAGCAGCTCCGGGACAGGGAAAGATACGCAGTATTTT. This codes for CASSSGTGKDTQYF.

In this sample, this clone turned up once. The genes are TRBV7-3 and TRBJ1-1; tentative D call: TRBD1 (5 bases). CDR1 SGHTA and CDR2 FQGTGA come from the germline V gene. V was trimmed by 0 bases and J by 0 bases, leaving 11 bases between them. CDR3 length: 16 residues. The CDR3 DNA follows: TGTGCCAGCAGCTTAACTCGGGGCGACATGAACACTGAAGCTTTCTTT. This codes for CASSLTRGDMNTEAFF.

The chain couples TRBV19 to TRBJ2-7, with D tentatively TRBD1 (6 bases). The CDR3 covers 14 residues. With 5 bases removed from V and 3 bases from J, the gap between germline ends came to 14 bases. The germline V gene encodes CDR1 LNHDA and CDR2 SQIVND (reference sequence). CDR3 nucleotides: TGTGCCAGTAGTTTGCAGGGGTCGGGCTACGAGCAGTACTTC. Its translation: CASSLQGSGYEQYF.

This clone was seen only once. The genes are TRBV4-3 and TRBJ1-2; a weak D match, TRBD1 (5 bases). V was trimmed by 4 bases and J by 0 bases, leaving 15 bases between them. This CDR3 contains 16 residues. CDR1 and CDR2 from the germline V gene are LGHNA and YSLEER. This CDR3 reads CASSPKRAGTNYGYTF. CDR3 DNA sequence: TGCGCCAGCAGCCCGAAACGGGCAGGGACTAACTATGGCTACACCTTC.

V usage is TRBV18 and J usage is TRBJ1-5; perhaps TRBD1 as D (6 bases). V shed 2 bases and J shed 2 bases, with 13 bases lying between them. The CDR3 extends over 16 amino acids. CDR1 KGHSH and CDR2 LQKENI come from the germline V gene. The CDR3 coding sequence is TGTGCCAGCTCACCATTGGGGGCGCGAGGCAATCAGCCCCAGCATTTT. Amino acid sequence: CASSPLGARGNQPQHF.

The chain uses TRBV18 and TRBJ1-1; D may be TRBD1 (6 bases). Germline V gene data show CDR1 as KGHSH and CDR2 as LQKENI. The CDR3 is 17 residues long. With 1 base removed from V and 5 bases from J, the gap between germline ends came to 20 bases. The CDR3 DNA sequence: TGTGCCAGCTCACCACGGACTGGTAGGGGGGGATGGACTGAAGCTTTCTTT. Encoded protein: CASSPRTGRGGWTEAFF. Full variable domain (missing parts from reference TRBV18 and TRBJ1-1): NAGVMQNPRHLVRRRGQEARLRCSPMKGHSHVYWYRQLPEEGLKFMVYLQKENIIDESGMPKERFSAEFPKEGPSILRIQQVVRGDSAAYFCASSPRTGRGGWTEAFFGQGTRLTVV.

The CDR3 loop reads CASMDPSGELFF. CDR3 nucleotide sequence: TGCGCCAGCATGGACCCGTCCGGGGAGCTGTTTTTT. This chain connects TRBV5-1 to TRBJ2-2, with D uncertain. Germline V gene lookup returns CDR1 SGHRS and CDR2 YFSETQ. The CDR3 has 12 residues. Trimming removed 6 bases from V and 6 bases from J, with 9 bases in between. Combining the CDR3 with reference TRBV5-1 and TRBJ2-2 gives the whole variable domain KAGVTQTPRYLIKTRGQQVTLSCSPISGHRSVSWYQQTPGQGLQFLFEYFSETQRNKGNFPGRFSGRQFSNSRSEMNVSTLELGDSALYLCASMDPSGELFFGEGSRLTVL.

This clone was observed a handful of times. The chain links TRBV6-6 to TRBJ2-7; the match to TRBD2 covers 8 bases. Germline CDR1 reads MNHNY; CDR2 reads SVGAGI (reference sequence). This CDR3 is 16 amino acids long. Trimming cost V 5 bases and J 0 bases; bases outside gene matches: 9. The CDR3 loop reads CASSQILGTSSYEQYF. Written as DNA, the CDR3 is TGTGCCAGCAGTCAAATTCTCGGGACTAGCTCCTACGAGCAGTACTTC.